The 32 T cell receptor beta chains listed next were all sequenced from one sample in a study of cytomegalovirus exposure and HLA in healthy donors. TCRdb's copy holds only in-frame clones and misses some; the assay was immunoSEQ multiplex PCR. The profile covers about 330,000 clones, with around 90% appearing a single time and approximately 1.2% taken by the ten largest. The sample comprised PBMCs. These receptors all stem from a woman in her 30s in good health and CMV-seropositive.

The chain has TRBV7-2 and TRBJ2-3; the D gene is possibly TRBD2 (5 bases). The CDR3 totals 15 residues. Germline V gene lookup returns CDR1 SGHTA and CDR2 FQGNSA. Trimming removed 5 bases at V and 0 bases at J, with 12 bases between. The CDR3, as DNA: TGTGCCAGCAGCACACTAGAACTAAGCACAGATACGCAGTATTTT. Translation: CASSTLELSTDTQYF.

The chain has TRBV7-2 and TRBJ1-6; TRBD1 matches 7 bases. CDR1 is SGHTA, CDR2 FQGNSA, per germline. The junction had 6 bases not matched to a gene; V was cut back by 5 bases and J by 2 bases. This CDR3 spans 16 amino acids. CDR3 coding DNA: TGTGCCAGCAGCGTTACCGACAGGGCCTATAATTCACCCCTCCACTTT. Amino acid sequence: CASSVTDRAYNSPLHF.

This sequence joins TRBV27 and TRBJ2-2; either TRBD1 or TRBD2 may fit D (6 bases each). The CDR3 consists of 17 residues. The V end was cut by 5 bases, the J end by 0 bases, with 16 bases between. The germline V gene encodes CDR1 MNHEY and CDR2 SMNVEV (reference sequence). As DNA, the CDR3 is TGTGCCAGCAGTCCCGTCATCGGGGGCGCGAACACCGGGGAGCTGTTTTTT. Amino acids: CASSPVIGGANTGELFF.

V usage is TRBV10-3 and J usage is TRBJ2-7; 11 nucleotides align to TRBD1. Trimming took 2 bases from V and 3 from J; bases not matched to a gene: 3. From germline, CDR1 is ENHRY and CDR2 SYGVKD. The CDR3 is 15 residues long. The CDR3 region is CAISEGTGGRYEQYF. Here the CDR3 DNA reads TGTGCCATCAGTGAGGGGACAGGGGGGCGCTACGAGCAGTACTTC.

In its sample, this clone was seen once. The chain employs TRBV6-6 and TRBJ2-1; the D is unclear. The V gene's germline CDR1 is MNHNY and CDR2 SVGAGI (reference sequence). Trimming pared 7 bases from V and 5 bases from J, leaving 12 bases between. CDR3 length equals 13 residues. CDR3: CASTQRTNNEQFF. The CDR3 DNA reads TGTGCCAGCACCCAGCGAACCAACAATGAGCAGTTCTTC.

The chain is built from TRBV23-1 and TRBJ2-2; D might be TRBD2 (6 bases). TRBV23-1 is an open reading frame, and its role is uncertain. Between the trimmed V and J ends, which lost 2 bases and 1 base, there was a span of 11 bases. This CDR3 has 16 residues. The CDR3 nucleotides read TGCGCCAGCAGTCAAAACGGGACTCTGAACACCGGGGAGCTGTTTTTT. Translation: CASSQNGTLNTGELFF.

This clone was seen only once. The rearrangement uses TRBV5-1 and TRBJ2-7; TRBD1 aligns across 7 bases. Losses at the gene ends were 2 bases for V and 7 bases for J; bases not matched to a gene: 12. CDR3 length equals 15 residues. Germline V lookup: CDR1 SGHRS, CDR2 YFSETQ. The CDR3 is CASSFSTGSGVEQYF. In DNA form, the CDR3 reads TGCGCCAGCAGCTTCTCGACAGGGAGTGGGGTGGAGCAGTACTTC.

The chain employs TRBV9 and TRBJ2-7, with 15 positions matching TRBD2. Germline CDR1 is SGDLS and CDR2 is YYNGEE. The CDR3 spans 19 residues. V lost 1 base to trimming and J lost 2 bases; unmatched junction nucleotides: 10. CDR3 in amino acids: CASSVPPGLAGGFPYEQYF. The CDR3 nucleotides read TGTGCCAGCAGCGTACCCCCGGGACTAGCGGGAGGATTCCCCTACGAGCAGTACTTC.

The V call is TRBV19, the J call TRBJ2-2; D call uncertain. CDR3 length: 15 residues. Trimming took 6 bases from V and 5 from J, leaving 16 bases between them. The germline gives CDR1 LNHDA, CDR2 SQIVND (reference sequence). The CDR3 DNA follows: TGTGCCAGTAGCAATACCGGACCAACGACCGGGGAGCTGTTTTTT. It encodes CASSNTGPTTGELFF.

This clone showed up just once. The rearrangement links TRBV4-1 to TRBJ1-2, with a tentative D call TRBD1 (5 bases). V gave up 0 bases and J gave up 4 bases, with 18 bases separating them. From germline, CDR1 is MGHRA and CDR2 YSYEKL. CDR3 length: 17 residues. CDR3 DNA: TGCGCCAGCAGCCAAGAGGGACTACCGACAGATTCCTATGGCTACACCTTC. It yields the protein CASSQEGLPTDSYGYTF.

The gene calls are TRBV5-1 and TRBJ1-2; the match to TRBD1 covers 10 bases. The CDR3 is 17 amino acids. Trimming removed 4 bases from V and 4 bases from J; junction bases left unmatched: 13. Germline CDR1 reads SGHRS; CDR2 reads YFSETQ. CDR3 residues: CASSRLGGTGVRYGYTF. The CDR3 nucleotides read TGCGCCAGCAGCCGACTTGGGGGGACAGGGGTTCGCTATGGCTACACCTTC.

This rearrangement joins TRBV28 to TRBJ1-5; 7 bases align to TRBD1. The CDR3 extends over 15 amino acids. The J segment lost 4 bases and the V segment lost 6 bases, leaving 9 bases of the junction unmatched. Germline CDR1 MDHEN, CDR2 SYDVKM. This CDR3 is CASSLWDSENQPQHF. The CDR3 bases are TGTGCCAGCAGCTTGTGGGACAGCGAGAATCAGCCCCAGCATTTT.

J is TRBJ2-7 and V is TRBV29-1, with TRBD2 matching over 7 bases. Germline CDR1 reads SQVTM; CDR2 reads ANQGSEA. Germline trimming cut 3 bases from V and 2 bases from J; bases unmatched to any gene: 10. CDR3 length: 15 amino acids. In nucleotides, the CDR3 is TGCAGCGTTGAGGCCGCGGGTAGCGGGCCCTACGAGCAGTACTTC. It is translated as CSVEAAGSGPYEQYF.

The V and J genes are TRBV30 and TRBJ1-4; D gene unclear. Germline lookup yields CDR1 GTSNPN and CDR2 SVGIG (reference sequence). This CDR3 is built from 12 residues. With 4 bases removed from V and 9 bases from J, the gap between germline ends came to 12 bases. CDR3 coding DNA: TGTGCCTGGACCCGGGGTACCCAAAAACTGTTTTTT. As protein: CAWTRGTQKLFF.

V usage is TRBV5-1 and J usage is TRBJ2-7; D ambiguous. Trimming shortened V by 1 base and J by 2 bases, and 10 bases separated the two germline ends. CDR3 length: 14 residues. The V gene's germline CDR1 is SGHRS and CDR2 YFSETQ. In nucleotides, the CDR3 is TGCGCCAGCAGCTTGACAGAGCCCCCCTACGAGCAGTACTTC. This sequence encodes CASSLTEPPYEQYF.

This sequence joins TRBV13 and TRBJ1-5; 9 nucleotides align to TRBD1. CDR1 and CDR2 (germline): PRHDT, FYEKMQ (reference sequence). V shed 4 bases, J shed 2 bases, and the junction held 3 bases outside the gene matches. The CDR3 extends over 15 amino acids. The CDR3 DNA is TGTGCCAGCAGCTGGGGACAGGGCGGCAATCAGCCCCAGCATTTT. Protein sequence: CASSWGQGGNQPQHF.

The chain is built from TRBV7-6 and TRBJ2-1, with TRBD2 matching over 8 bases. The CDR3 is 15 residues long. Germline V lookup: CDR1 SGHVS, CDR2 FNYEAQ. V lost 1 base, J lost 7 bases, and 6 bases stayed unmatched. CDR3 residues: CASSLGPGLDNEQFF. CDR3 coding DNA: TGTGCCAGCAGCTTAGGGCCGGGACTAGATAATGAGCAGTTCTTC.

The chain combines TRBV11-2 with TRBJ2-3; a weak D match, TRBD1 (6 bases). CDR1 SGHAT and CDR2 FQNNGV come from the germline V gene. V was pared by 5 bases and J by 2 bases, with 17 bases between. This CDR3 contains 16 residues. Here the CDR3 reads CASSPHLQGATDTQYF. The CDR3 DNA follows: TGTGCCAGCAGCCCGCACCTACAGGGAGCCACAGATACGCAGTATTTT.

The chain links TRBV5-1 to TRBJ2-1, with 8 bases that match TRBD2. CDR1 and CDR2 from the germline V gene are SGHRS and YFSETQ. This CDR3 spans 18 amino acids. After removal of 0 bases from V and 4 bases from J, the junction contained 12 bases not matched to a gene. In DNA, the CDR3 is TGCGCCAGCAGCTTGGTCGTATCGTTACTAGCGGATTACAATGAGCAGTTCTTC. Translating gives CASSLVVSLLADYNEQFF. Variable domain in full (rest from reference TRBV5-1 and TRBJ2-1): KAGVTQTPRYLIKTRGQQVTLSCSPISGHRSVSWYQQTPGQGLQFLFEYFSETQRNKGNFPGRFSGRQFSNSRSEMNVSTLELGDSALYLCASSLVVSLLADYNEQFFGPGTRLTVL.

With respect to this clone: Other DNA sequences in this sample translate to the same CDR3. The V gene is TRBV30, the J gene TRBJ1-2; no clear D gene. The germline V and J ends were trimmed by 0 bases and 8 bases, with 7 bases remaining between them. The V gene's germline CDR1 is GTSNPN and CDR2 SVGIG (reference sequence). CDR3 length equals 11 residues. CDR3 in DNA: TGTGCCTGGAGTGTTTATGGGGGCTACACCTTC. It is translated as CAWSVYGGYTF.

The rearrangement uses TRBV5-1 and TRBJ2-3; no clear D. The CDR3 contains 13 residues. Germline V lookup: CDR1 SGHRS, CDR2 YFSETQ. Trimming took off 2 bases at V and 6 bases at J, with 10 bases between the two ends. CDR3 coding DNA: TGCGCCAGCAGCTTAGTTTCTGGTGATACGCAGTATTTT. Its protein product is CASSLVSGDTQYF.

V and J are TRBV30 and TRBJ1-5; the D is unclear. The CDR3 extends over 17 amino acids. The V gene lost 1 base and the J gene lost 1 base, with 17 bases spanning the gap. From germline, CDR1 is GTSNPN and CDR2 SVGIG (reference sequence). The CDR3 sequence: CAWSDGVLVGSNQPQHF. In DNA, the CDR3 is TGTGCCTGGAGTGACGGTGTGTTGGTGGGAAGCAATCAGCCCCAGCATTTT.

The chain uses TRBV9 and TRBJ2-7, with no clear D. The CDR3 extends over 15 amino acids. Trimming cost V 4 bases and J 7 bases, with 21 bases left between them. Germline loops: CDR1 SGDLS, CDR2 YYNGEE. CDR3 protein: CASSPSPGLVGEQYF. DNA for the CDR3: TGTGCCAGCAGCCCGAGCCCGGGCCTGGTGGGGGAGCAGTACTTC.

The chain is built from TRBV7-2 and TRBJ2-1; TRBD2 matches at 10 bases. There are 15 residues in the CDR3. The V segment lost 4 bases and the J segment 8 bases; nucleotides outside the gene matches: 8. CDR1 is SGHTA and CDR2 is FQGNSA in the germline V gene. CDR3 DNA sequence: TGTGCCAGCAGCTCTTCTAGCGGGAGTTGGGATGAGCAGTTCTTC. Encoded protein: CASSSSSGSWDEQFF.

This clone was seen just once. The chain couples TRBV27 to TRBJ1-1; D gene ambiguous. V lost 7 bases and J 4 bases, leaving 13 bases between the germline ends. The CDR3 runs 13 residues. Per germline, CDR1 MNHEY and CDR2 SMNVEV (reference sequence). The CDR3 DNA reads TGTGCCAGCAAGTTAATGTCGATCACTGAAGCTTTCTTT. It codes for CASKLMSITEAFF.

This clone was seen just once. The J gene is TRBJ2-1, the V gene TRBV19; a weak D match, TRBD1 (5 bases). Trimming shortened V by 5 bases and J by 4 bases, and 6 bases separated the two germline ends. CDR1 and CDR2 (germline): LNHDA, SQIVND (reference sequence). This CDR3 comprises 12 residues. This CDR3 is CASSDRYNEQFF. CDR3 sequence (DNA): TGTGCCAGTAGTGACAGATACAATGAGCAGTTCTTC.

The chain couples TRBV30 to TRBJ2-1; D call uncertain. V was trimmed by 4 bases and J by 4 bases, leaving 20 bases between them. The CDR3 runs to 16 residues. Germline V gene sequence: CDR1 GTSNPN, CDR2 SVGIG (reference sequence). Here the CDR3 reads CAWIPAPGAAYNEQFF. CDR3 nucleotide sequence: TGTGCCTGGATTCCCGCCCCCGGCGCCGCGTACAATGAGCAGTTCTTC.

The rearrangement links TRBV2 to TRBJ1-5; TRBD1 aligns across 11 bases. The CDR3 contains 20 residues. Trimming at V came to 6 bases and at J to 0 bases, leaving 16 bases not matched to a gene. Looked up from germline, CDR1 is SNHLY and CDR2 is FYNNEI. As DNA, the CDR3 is TGTGCCAGCAGCGGCCGCACATGGGACAGGGGGAAATATAGCAATCAGCCCCAGCATTTT. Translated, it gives CASSGRTWDRGKYSNQPQHF.

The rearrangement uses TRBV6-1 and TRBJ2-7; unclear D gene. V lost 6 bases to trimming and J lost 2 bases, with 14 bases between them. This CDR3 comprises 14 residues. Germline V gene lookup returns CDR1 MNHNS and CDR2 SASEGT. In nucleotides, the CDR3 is TGTGCCAGCAGGCCGTTTAATGGTGCCTACGAGCAGTACTTC. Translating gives CASRPFNGAYEQYF.

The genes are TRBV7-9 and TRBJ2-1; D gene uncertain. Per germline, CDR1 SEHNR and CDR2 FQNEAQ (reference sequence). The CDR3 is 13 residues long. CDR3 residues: CATAVPGYNEQFF. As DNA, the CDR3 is TGTGCAACAGCAGTTCCGGGCTACAATGAGCAGTTCTTC.

CDR3 residues: CASSPTLSAHNEQFF. In DNA, the CDR3 is TGTGCCAGCAGCCCGACACTGTCGGCACACAATGAGCAGTTCTTC. The chain recombines TRBV7-3 with TRBJ2-1, with D unresolved. Germline V gene data show CDR1 as SGHTA and CDR2 as FQGTGA. V was pared by 5 bases and J by 5 bases, with 16 bases between. The CDR3 totals 15 residues.

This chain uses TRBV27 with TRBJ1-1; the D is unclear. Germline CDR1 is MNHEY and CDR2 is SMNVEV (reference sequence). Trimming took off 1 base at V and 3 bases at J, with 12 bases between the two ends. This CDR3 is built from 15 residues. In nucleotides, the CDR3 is TGTGCCAGCAGTTTATTGGGGAGGTCGGACACTGAAGCTTTCTTT. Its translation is CASSLLGRSDTEAFF.